Listed below are T cell receptor beta chains from one sample, sequenced in a study of T cell clonotyping in hematopoietic cell transplantation. Using immunoSEQ multiplex PCR, the repertoire was profiled, and TCRdb retains in-frame clones only, with some absent. Of roughly 29,000 clones in the sample, roughly 80% are singletons; the top ten hold around 7%. The sample here was peripheral blood mononuclear cells, taken before stem cell transplant. Source of these receptors: a woman aged 30 to 39 with chronic myeloid leukemia. Some clones in this sample may be carry-over from other donors' samples. Both conserved end residues are part of each CDR3. D genes are given only for firm matches.

TRBJ1-1,TRBV14,NA,CASSQQALANTEAFF,TGTGCCAGCAGCCAACAGGCCTTGGCGAACACTGAAGCTTTCTTT
TRBJ1-3,TRBV19,TRBD1,CASTRQGDSGNTIYF,TGTGCCAGTACTCGACAGGGTGACTCTGGAAACACCATATATTTT
TRBJ1-2,TRBV5-1,NA,CASSRGDNNYGYTF,TGCGCCAGCAGCCGGGGGGACAATAACTATGGCTACACCTTC
TRBJ1-5,TRBV25-1,NA,CASSPATGQGSNQPQHF,TGTGCCAGCAGTCCCGCCACCGGGCAGGGGAGCAATCAGCCCCAGCATTTT
TRBJ2-5,TRBV30,NA,CASKTGTYQETQYF,TGTGCCTCCAAAACTGGGACTTATCAAGAGACCCAGTACTTC
TRBJ2-3,TRBV4-3,TRBD2,CASSQDRLAGGDTQYF,TGCGCCAGCAGCCAAGATCGTTTGGCGGGGGGAGATACGCAGTATTTT
TRBJ1-1,TRBV30,NA,CAWISRASRIMNTEAFF,TGTGCCTGGATCAGCAGGGCCTCGAGAATAATGAACACTGAAGCTTTCTTT
TRBJ1-2,TRBV2,TRBD1,CASRTPGQLYGYTF,TGTGCCAGCCGCACCCCGGGACAGCTCTATGGCTACACCTTC
TRBJ2-3,TRBV20-1,NA,CSADGGRQYF,TGCAGTGCCGACGGAGGACGGCAGTATTTT
TRBJ2-5,TRBV29-1,NA,CRGFEYQETQYF,TGTAGAGGTTTTGAGTACCAAGAGACCCAGTACTTC
TRBJ1-1,TRBV2,NA,CASEVSSQAFF,TGTGCCAGCGAGGTGAGCAGCCAAGCTTTCTTT
TRBJ2-3,TRBV30,NA,CAWTRGANTQYF,TGTGCCTGGACAAGGGGGGCGAATACGCAGTATTTT
TRBJ2-7,TRBV4-1,NA,CASSQDLGDNTYEQYF,TGCGCCAGCAGCCAAGATCTGGGGGACAACACCTACGAGCAGTACTTC
TRBJ2-3,TRBV7-2,NA,CASSYVGGRDTQYF,TGTGCCAGCAGCTATGTCGGAGGGCGGGATACGCAGTATTTT